This is a list of T cell receptor beta chains from one sample in a study of long-term antiretroviral therapy in people with HIV. Here immunoSEQ multiplex PCR was the method, and the copy in TCRdb shows in-frame clones only, minus some. The sample carries about 7,100 clones, 79% recorded once. The input for sequencing was unsorted PBMCs, taken 1.1 years after starting antiretroviral therapy. The receptors were gathered from a middle-aged man with HIV. The CDR3 runs from the conserved cysteine through the conserved F or W. Fields, in order: clone size, V gene, D gene, J gene, CDR3 DNA, CDR3 protein. The D gene is left open where the match is weak. A row's size may be missing; if present it is once, few, many or a size class.

size: -; V: TRBV7-6; D: -; J: TRBJ1-4; DNA: TGTGCCAGCAGCTTAACGGATTGGGACATGAGTGGAACTAATGAAAAACTGTTTTTT; CDR3: CASSLTDWDMSGTNEKLFF
size: -; V: TRBV6-6; D: -; J: TRBJ1-2; DNA: TGTGCCAGCAGTTACTCTGGGGGCTGGGAAGGCTACACCTTC; CDR3: CASSYSGGWEGYTF
size: few; V: TRBV11-2; D: -; J: TRBJ1-2; DNA: TGTGCCAGCAGCTTTGGGGACTATGGCTACACCTTC; CDR3: CASSFGDYGYTF
size: -; V: TRBV18; D: TRBD1; J: TRBJ2-5; DNA: TGTGCCAGCTCACCTGACAGGGGACAAGAGACCCAGTACTTC; CDR3: CASSPDRGQETQYF
size: few; V: TRBV5-6; D: -; J: TRBJ1-2; DNA: TGTGCCAGCAGCTTGGATGGGCGCGACCTCTATGGCTACACCTTC; CDR3: CASSLDGRDLYGYTF
size: -; V: TRBV29-1; D: -; J: TRBJ2-2; DNA: TGCAGCGTTGAAGATATGACCGGGGAGCTGTTTTTT; CDR3: CSVEDMTGELFF
size: -; V: TRBV2; D: -; J: TRBJ2-7; DNA: TGTGCCAGTCTGGACAGTGCCTACGAGCAGTACTTC; CDR3: CASLDSAYEQYF
size: -; V: TRBV6-5; D: -; J: TRBJ2-7; DNA: TGTGCCAGCAGCTCCGGACGCTCCTACGAGCAGTACTTC; CDR3: CASSSGRSYEQYF
size: few; V: TRBV19; D: TRBD2; J: TRBJ2-2; DNA: TGTGCCAGTGGGGTACTAGCGGGGGGTCGGAACACCGGGGAGCTGTTTTTT; CDR3: CASGVLAGGRNTGELFF
size: -; V: TRBV14; D: -; J: TRBJ2-1; DNA: TGTGCCAGCAGCCAAGCCTGGTACAATGAGCAGTTCTTC; CDR3: CASSQAWYNEQFF
size: once; V: TRBV5-6; D: -; J: TRBJ2-1; DNA: TGTGCCAGCAGCTTGCTTGGGACACCCTACAATGAGCAGTTCTTC; CDR3: CASSLLGTPYNEQFF
size: -; V: TRBV30; D: -; J: TRBJ1-2; DNA: TGTGCCTGGAGTGTATCCCTCCCGAGATCCTTCCACTTC; CDR3: CAWSVSLPRSFHF
size: few; V: TRBV2; D: TRBD1; J: TRBJ2-7; DNA: TGTGCCAGCAGTGTGGGGACAGGGATCTACGAGCAGTACTTC; CDR3: CASSVGTGIYEQYF
size: -; V: TRBV6-5; D: -; J: TRBJ1-4; DNA: TGTGCCAGCAGTCAGTTCGTGGGGGACCCTCACATATTTTTT; CDR3: CASSQFVGDPHIFF
size: -; V: TRBV4-1; D: -; J: TRBJ1-1; DNA: TGCGCCAGCAGCCAAGGACAGATGAACACTGAAGCTTTCTTT; CDR3: CASSQGQMNTEAFF
size: -; V: TRBV14; D: -; J: TRBJ1-1; DNA: TGTGCCAGCGGGTCCGGTAGGGCTCCTGAAGCTTTCTTT; CDR3: CASGSGRAPEAFF
size: -; V: TRBV4-1; D: -; J: TRBJ2-6; DNA: TGCGCCAGCAGCCAAGAGGGCAATGGAGGACGGGCCAACGTCCTGACTTTC; CDR3: CASSQEGNGGRANVLTF
size: -; V: TRBV15; D: -; J: TRBJ1-1; DNA: TGTGCCACCAGCAGAGATGGCACTGAAGCTTTCTTT; CDR3: CATSRDGTEAFF
size: -; V: TRBV6-1; D: -; J: TRBJ1-1; DNA: TGTGCCAGCAGTGAGTTTTTAGGGACGGATGAAGCTTTCTTT; CDR3: CASSEFLGTDEAFF
size: -; V: TRBV27; D: -; J: TRBJ2-6; DNA: TGTGCCAGCAGTGGCTCTGGGGCCAACGTCCTGACTTTC; CDR3: CASSGSGANVLTF
size: -; V: TRBV9; D: -; J: TRBJ2-3; DNA: TGTGCCAGCAGCGACCTCTTTGCGGAAGATACGCAGTATTTT; CDR3: CASSDLFAEDTQYF
size: -; V: TRBV5-1; D: -; J: TRBJ1-2; DNA: TGCGCCAGCAGCTTGGGTTTGGCAGGTTCCTATGGCTACACCTTC; CDR3: CASSLGLAGSYGYTF
size: -; V: TRBV11-2; D: -; J: TRBJ2-7; DNA: TGTGCCAGCAGCTTAGCCTCCGGGGAGGCCTACGAGCAGTACTTC; CDR3: CASSLASGEAYEQYF
size: -; V: TRBV5-1; D: -; J: TRBJ1-4; DNA: TGCGCCAGCCGACTGGAGGGCCCGAATGAAAAACTGTTTTTT; CDR3: CASRLEGPNEKLFF
size: few; V: TRBV29-1; D: -; J: TRBJ1-2; DNA: TGCAGCGTTGACGACCTCAGTTATGGCTACACCTTC; CDR3: CSVDDLSYGYTF
size: -; V: TRBV30; D: -; J: TRBJ2-6; DNA: TGTGCCTGGAGTGTACTAATCCACAGGGAAATGCTCTCTGGGGCCAACGTCCTGACTTTC; CDR3: CAWSVLIHREMLSGANVLTF
size: -; V: TRBV5-1; D: -; J: TRBJ1-6; DNA: TGCGCCAGCAGCTTGGACGGGGGGCTCTATAATTCACCCCTCCACTTT; CDR3: CASSLDGGLYNSPLHF
size: -; V: TRBV5-1; D: TRBD1; J: TRBJ1-3; DNA: TGCGCCAGCAGCTTGACAGGGGATCTGGGAAACACCATATATTTT; CDR3: CASSLTGDLGNTIYF
size: -; V: TRBV5-6; D: -; J: TRBJ1-1; DNA: TGTGCCAGCAGCCTCCGGGGGGGGGAAGGGAACACTGAAGCTTTCTTT; CDR3: CASSLRGGEGNTEAFF
size: -; V: TRBV2; D: -; J: TRBJ1-1; DNA: TGTGCCAGCAGTGGTCAGCTAGGGGCCTTAGCTTTCTTT; CDR3: CASSGQLGALAFF
size: -; V: TRBV12-5; D: -; J: TRBJ2-5; DNA: TGTGCTAGTGGTTTGACGGCAGGCGGATTACTCGAAGAGACCCAGTACTTC; CDR3: CASGLTAGGLLEETQYF
size: few; V: TRBV6-5; D: -; J: TRBJ1-1; DNA: TGTGCCAGCAGTTATAGGAGTGGGCTCGGTGAAGCTTTCTTT; CDR3: CASSYRSGLGEAFF
size: -; V: TRBV4-1; D: -; J: TRBJ1-3; DNA: TGCGCCATCTCGCCTGCGGTGGGGCCTGGAAACACCATATATTTT; CDR3: CAISPAVGPGNTIYF
size: -; V: TRBV29-1; D: -; J: TRBJ1-1; DNA: TGCAGCGTCCAGTGGGACACTGAAGCTTTCTTT; CDR3: CSVQWDTEAFF
size: -; V: TRBV18; D: TRBD1; J: TRBJ1-6; DNA: TGTGCCAGCTCACCAGTAACAGGGGATAATTCACCCCTCCACTTT; CDR3: CASSPVTGDNSPLHF
size: few; V: TRBV7-9; D: TRBD2; J: TRBJ2-7; DNA: TGTGCCAGCAGCTCCTGGGACTACATGGAGCAGTACTTC; CDR3: CASSSWDYMEQYF
size: -; V: TRBV5-1; D: TRBD1; J: TRBJ1-2; DNA: TGCGCCAGCAGCTTGGATTTTTCGGACAGGGGGCTTGGCTATGGCTACACCTTC; CDR3: CASSLDFSDRGLGYGYTF
size: -; V: TRBV5-1; D: -; J: TRBJ2-1; DNA: TGCGCCAGCAGCCCCAATGCCGGGAGCTCCTACAATGAGCAGTTCTTC; CDR3: CASSPNAGSSYNEQFF
size: -; V: TRBV18; D: TRBD1; J: TRBJ2-2; DNA: TGTGCCAGCTCGAAGACAGGGATCGGGGAGCTGTTTTTT; CDR3: CASSKTGIGELFF
size: -; V: TRBV11-2; D: -; J: TRBJ1-1; DNA: TGTGCCAGCAGCTTTACAGGGAACACTGAAGCTTTCTTT; CDR3: CASSFTGNTEAFF
size: -; V: TRBV30; D: TRBD2; J: TRBJ2-3; DNA: TGTGCCTGGAAAGCTAGCGGGGGAACAGATACGCAGTATTTT; CDR3: CAWKASGGTDTQYF
size: -; V: TRBV4-1; D: -; J: TRBJ1-2; DNA: TGCGCCAGCAGCCCTCTGGGGGGGAGTAACTATGGCTACACCTTC; CDR3: CASSPLGGSNYGYTF